This T cell receptor beta chain derives from a study of beta chain features in type 1 diabetes. Study as a whole: What patients shared with healthy donors was a similar profile of age, gender and cell yields. Overall study results and limits: The naive, central memory and Treg TCRB repertoires looked more alike in patients than they did in healthy donors.

Turning to this clone: As yet, its antigen is unknown.

Sequenced material consisted of expressed TCRB transcripts (all of the isolated RNA was reverse transcribed). Measured with immunoSEQ multiplex PCR; TCRdb has only the in-frame clones, and not every one. The data contain about 150,000 clones, approximately 8.4% of them singletons. Each population that was sorted was more than 95% pure. Trimming removed 8 bases from V and 7 bases from J, with 12 bases in between. Germline V CDR1 and CDR2: SGHTA, FQGNSA. The CDR3 is 12 residues long. The receptor was isolated from a woman younger than 35 in good health. This chain links TRBV7-2 with TRBJ2-1; no definite D call. The source material was central memory CD4+ T cells from blood. CDR3 in amino acids: CASSKTTNEQFF. The CDR3 bases are TGTGCCAGCTCCAAGACGACAAATGAGCAGTTCTTC.